This T cell receptor beta chain was sequenced in a study of high-grade serous ovarian cancer treatment subgroups. The ends lost 6 bases at V and 4 bases at J; junction bases unmatched: 7. The CDR3 contains 15 residues. Germline V gene data show CDR1 as MNHEY and CDR2 as SVGAGI. Tumor samples were obtained before definitive surgery or chemotherapy. Using immunoSEQ multiplex PCR, the repertoire was profiled, and TCRdb retains in-frame clones only, with some absent. Seen here are around 20,000 clones, roughly 75% observed once, and the top ten hold approximately 6%. This clone occurred a few times. This clonotype originated in a human donor with high-grade serous ovarian cancer. The sample was tumor tissue. The chain links TRBV6-5 to TRBJ2-2; 8 bases line up with TRBD2. In DNA, the CDR3 is TGTGCCAGCAGCCTTAGCGGGATGATCACCGGGGAGCTGTTTTTT. Encoded protein: CASSLSGMITGELFF.